This TCR beta chain came from a study of T cell responses to AZD1222 COVID-19 vaccine. Sequencing used immunoSEQ multiplex PCR; TCRdb keeps in-frame clones, though not all of them. Here the sample spans tens of thousands of clones, 70% to 90% being singletons. Trimming pared 1 base from V and 3 bases from J, leaving 9 bases between. Germline CDR1 reads KGHSH; CDR2 reads LQKENI. The CDR3 totals 15 residues. The TCR comes from an adult in good health. Source: peripheral blood, taken on day 0 of AZD1222 vaccination. The chain uses TRBV18 and TRBJ1-4; no clear D. Here the CDR3 reads CASSPQGASNEKLFF. The CDR3 DNA reads TGTGCCAGCTCACCACAGGGTGCTTCTAATGAAAAACTGTTTTTT.